This T cell receptor beta chain derives from a study of blood T cell repertoires in COVID-19. Overall study: Samples representing acute and convalescent COVID-19 were sourced from the United States, Italy and Spain.

Everyone who took part was about 18 to 89 years old, and they came from about 25 US areas. The study assigned cohorts using participant-reported clinical history. Germline V gives CDR1 LNHDA, CDR2 SQIVND (reference sequence). This CDR3 has 14 residues. Points on this clone: One end of the junction fails to match germline, which may point to a read error.

Original handling: Counts of nucleated cells, estimated from reference gene primer amplification, were obtained. Data came from immunoSEQ multiplex PCR; TCRdb stores just in-frame clones and leaves some out. The DNA gave D and trimming, while V, J and clone size come from that table. This sample has about 240,000 clones, with 75% to 90% found just once. Sequenced: PBMCs or T cells enriched from blood (not recorded which). V gene TRBV19 combines with J gene TRBJ1-2, with TRBD1 as a possible D gene (5 bases). The source of this sequence is a man in his forties or fifties who had recovered from COVID-19. CDR3 nucleotides: TGTGCCAGTAGCCCTTCCGGACAAACGAAAGTCCGCGCCTTC. It translates to CASSPSGQTKVRAF.